This T cell receptor beta chain appears in the sequencing data of a study of human T cells and chemical hapten exposure. This clonotype occurred a few times. TCRdb itself ran the 5' RACE reads through MiXCR, one entry per CDR3 protein. The table has 120,000 to 150,000 distinct CDR3 sequences, about 4.3% seen once. It was from unfractionated whole blood that total RNA was extracted. This CDR3 has 12 amino acids. Looked up from germline, CDR1 is SQVTM and CDR2 is ANQGSEA. Trimming stripped 1 base from V and 5 bases from J, with 8 bases between. The J gene is TRBJ2-5, the V gene TRBV29-1; D is unclear. The TCR was taken from a female donor in good health. CDR3 nucleotide sequence: TGCAGCGTTGAAGGGTGTAGGGAGACCCAGTACTTC. Residues: CSVEGCRETQYF.